Shown below are 19 T cell receptor beta chains from a single sample sequenced in a study of blood T cell repertoires in COVID-19. Sequenced by immunoSEQ multiplex PCR; TCRdb stores in-frame clones only, minus some. In the table there are more than 250,000 clones, 90% of which are singletons. The sequencing input was PBMCs or T cells enriched from blood (not recorded which). These receptors were collected from a woman younger than 35 with acute COVID-19.

The chain couples TRBV5-1 to TRBJ1-6; possible D gene TRBD1, 5 bases. Germline V lookup: CDR1 SGHRS, CDR2 YFSETQ. V was trimmed by 2 bases and J by 4 bases, leaving 16 bases between them. CDR3 length: 17 amino acids. The CDR3 DNA follows: TGCGCCAGCAGCTTAGGACCCCGGGAGGGGTATAATTCACCCCTCCACTTT. Translation: CASSLGPREGYNSPLHF.

The rearrangement links TRBV29-1 to TRBJ2-3, with D hard to call. Germline V lookup: CDR1 SQVTM, CDR2 ANQGSEA. V was clipped by 4 bases and J by 1 base, with 9 bases between them. CDR3 size: 13 residues. The CDR3 region has the DNA TGCAGCGTTGTACGCGAGGGCACAGATACGCAGTATTTT. This encodes CSVVREGTDTQYF.

The chain couples TRBV15 to TRBJ1-3; possibly TRBD1 for D (6 bases). The V end was cut by 1 base, the J end by 0 bases, with 10 bases between. Looked up from germline, CDR1 is LNHNV and CDR2 is YYDKDF (reference sequence). The CDR3 is 16 amino acids. The CDR3, as DNA: TGTGCCACCAGCAGAGGGGGGCTCTACTCTGGAAACACCATATATTTT. Encoded protein: CATSRGGLYSGNTIYF.

The rearrangement uses TRBV24-1 and TRBJ2-2; 9 bases match TRBD1. The CDR3 is 15 amino acids. V was pared by 3 bases and J by 13 bases, with 11 bases of the junction left unmatched. Germline V lookup: CDR1 KGHDR, CDR2 SFDVKD. DNA of the CDR3: TGTGCCACCAGTGATGCCACAGGGGGCGAAAAGGGGCTGTTTTTT. This encodes CATSDATGGEKGLFF.

V usage is TRBV7-2 and J usage is TRBJ1-2; 8 nucleotides agree with TRBD1. Germline lookup yields CDR1 SGHTA and CDR2 FQGNSA. V was pared by 0 bases and J by 6 bases, with 9 bases of the junction left unmatched. The CDR3 sequence is 16 residues long. The CDR3 spells CASSLATGGQGNGYTF. In nucleotides, the CDR3 is TGTGCCAGCAGCTTAGCCACCGGAGGACAGGGAAATGGCTACACCTTC.

The gene calls are TRBV6-4 and TRBJ2-3; a weak D match, TRBD1 (6 bases). The germline gives CDR1 MRHNA, CDR2 SNTAGT. The CDR3 has 14 amino acids. The germline V and J ends were trimmed by 3 bases and 1 base, with 8 bases remaining between them. The DNA for the CDR3 is TGTGCCAGCAGTGAGGCAGGGGGCACAGATACGCAGTATTTT. Its protein product is CASSEAGGTDTQYF.

This sequence joins TRBV19 and TRBJ2-7, with D perhaps matching TRBD2 (6 bases). The V gene's germline CDR1 is LNHDA and CDR2 SQIVND (reference sequence). This CDR3 contains 12 residues. The germline V and J ends were trimmed by 3 bases and 5 bases, with 8 bases remaining between them. CDR3: CASSMEGNEQYF. DNA for the CDR3: TGTGCCAGTAGTATGGAGGGGAACGAGCAGTACTTC.

This chain connects TRBV3-1 (or the pseudogene TRBV3-2) to TRBJ1-3; D is perhaps TRBD1 (6 bases). Germline V gives CDR1 LGHDT, CDR2 YNNKEL (reference sequence). This CDR3 region has 17 residues. V shed 4 bases and J shed 0 bases, with 16 bases lying between them. The CDR3 loop is CASSPRTTGISGNTIYF. As DNA, the CDR3 is TGTGCCAGCAGCCCCCGTACTACAGGGATCTCTGGAAACACCATATATTTT.

The chain employs TRBV5-1 and TRBJ1-5, with 10 positions matching TRBD1. The CDR3 totals 16 residues. From germline, CDR1 is SGHRS and CDR2 YFSETQ. V lost 1 base to trimming and J lost 5 bases; unmatched junction nucleotides: 6. The DNA for the CDR3 is TGCGCCAGCAGCTTGTTTCCCGGGACAGGGGATCAGCCCCAGCATTTT. Translating it yields CASSLFPGTGDQPQHF.

The gene calls are TRBV28 and TRBJ2-3; 12 bases map to TRBD2. Trimming at V came to 6 bases and at J to 2 bases, leaving 12 bases not matched to a gene. CDR3 size: 18 residues. The germline V gene has CDR1 MDHEN and CDR2 SYDVKM. CDR3 residues: CASSPGLAGTVTTDTQYF. The CDR3 DNA is TGTGCCAGCAGCCCCGGACTAGCGGGAACGGTAACCACAGATACGCAGTATTTT.

The rearrangement joins TRBV6-5 to TRBJ2-2; no definite D call. This CDR3 region has 15 residues. V was trimmed by 0 bases and J by 8 bases, leaving 13 bases between them. Germline CDR1 is MNHEY and CDR2 is SVGAGI. The CDR3 DNA sequence: TGTGCCAGCAGTTACTCGATTGAGTCCTCAGGGGAGCTGTTTTTT. Its protein product is CASSYSIESSGELFF.

The chain carries TRBV6-6 and TRBJ1-2, with 8 bases that match TRBD1. The CDR3 covers 15 residues. The V gene's germline CDR1 is MNHNY and CDR2 SVGAGI (reference sequence). J gave up 7 bases and V 6 bases, and 13 bases lay outside the gene matches. This CDR3 is CASSPRGQTHSGYTF. In DNA, the CDR3 is TGTGCCAGCAGCCCCAGGGGGCAGACCCACTCTGGCTACACCTTC.

This chain uses TRBV3-1 (or the pseudogene TRBV3-2) with TRBJ2-1, with D possibly TRBD2 on 6 matching bases. Germline V gene data show CDR1 as LGHDT and CDR2 as YNNKEL (reference sequence). CDR3 length: 15 amino acids. V lost 1 base and J lost 5, with 12 bases in between. The CDR3 is CASSQAGVRNNEQFF. DNA for the CDR3: TGTGCCAGCAGCCAAGCGGGAGTAAGGAACAATGAGCAGTTCTTC.

The genes are TRBV11-2 and TRBJ2-2, with a weak D call TRBD1 (8 bases). The V end lost 4 bases, the J end lost 6 bases, and 15 bases lay between the germline ends. The CDR3 contains 15 residues. Germline CDR1 SGHAT, CDR2 FQNNGV. Here the CDR3 DNA reads TGTGCCAGCAGCTACACAGGGGGGGTCGCCGGGGAGCTGTTTTTT. Translating gives CASSYTGGVAGELFF.

This sequence joins TRBV27 and TRBJ2-7; D gene uncertain. Germline lookup yields CDR1 MNHEY and CDR2 SMNVEV (reference sequence). The CDR3 has 11 residues. V was pared by 6 bases and J by 7 bases, with 10 bases between. The CDR3 protein is CASSHNREQYF. The DNA for the CDR3 is TGTGCCAGCAGCCATAACAGAGAGCAGTACTTC.

The chain combines TRBV4-1 with TRBJ1-1, with D perhaps TRBD1 (6 bases). V was cut by 4 bases and J by 7 bases, with 16 bases left in between. Germline V gene lookup returns CDR1 MGHRA and CDR2 YSYEKL. The CDR3 totals 14 residues. CDR3 sequence: CASSPRQDPNEAFF. Written as DNA, the CDR3 is TGCGCCAGCAGCCCACGACAGGACCCTAATGAAGCTTTCTTT.

The chain has TRBV4-3 and TRBJ2-7; possible D gene TRBD1, 5 bases. Germline V gene lookup returns CDR1 LGHNA and CDR2 YSLEER. V lost 0 bases, J lost 4 bases, and 13 bases lay in between. This CDR3 spans 15 amino acids. The CDR3 here is CASSQDRELFYEQYF. The CDR3 coding sequence is TGCGCCAGCAGCCAAGACAGGGAACTATTTTACGAGCAGTACTTC.

V is TRBV19 and J is TRBJ2-1, with D perhaps matching TRBD2 (6 bases). V lost 4 bases and J 3 bases, leaving 10 bases between the germline ends. This CDR3 is 14 amino acids long. Germline loops: CDR1 LNHDA, CDR2 SQIVND (reference sequence). The DNA for the CDR3 is TGTGCCAGTAGTACTAGCGAAAACTACAATGAGCAGTTCTTC. Protein: CASSTSENYNEQFF.

The chain recombines TRBV4-1 with TRBJ2-1; D possibly corresponds to TRBD2 (6 bases). The CDR3 spans 17 residues. Trimming shortened V by 4 bases and J by 0 bases, and 16 bases separated the two germline ends. From germline, CDR1 is MGHRA and CDR2 YSYEKL. CDR3 DNA: TGCGCCAGCAGCCCCCGGGACTTTCGGAGCTCCTACAATGAGCAGTTCTTC. This sequence encodes CASSPRDFRSSYNEQFF.